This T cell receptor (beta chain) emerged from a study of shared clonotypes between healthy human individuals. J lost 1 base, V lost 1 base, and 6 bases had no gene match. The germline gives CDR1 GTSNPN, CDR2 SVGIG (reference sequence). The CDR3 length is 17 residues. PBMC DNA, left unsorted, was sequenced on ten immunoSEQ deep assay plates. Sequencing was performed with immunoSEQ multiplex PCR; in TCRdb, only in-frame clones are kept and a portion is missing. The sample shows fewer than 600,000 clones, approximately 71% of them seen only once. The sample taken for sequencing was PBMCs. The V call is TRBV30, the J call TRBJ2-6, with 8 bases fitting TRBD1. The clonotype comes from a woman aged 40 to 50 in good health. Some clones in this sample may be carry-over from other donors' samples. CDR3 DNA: TGTGCCTGGAGTGGGATCCAGGGGGCTTCTGGGGCCAACGTCCTGACTTTC. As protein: CAWSGIQGASGANVLTF.